This is a list of T cell receptor beta chains from one sample in a study of T cells in Graves' hyperthyroidism and ophthalmopathy. Via MiXCR, TCRdb re-called the multiplex PCR reads, giving one row per CDR3 protein. The sample includes around 50,000 distinct CDR3 sequences, approximately 48% of them seen just once. Sequences were obtained from blood. The receptors originated from a woman aged 50 to 60 with Graves' ophthalmopathy. The CDR3 runs from the conserved cysteine through the conserved F or W. The D gene is left open where the match is weak.

V: TRBV15; D: TRBD1; CDR3: CATSSPQTGLNEQYF
V: TRBV2; D: NA; CDR3: CASSGGGQTGYTEAFF
V: TRBV9; D: NA; CDR3: CASSGGGDNEQFF
V: TRBV5-1; D: NA; CDR3: CASSLEGRRGGTEAFF
V: TRBV9; D: TRBD1; CDR3: CASSDGTGGGETQYF
V: TRBV20-1; D: NA; CDR3: CSARGADNQPQHF
V: TRBV7-3; D: NA; CDR3: CTSFKERGAGSTEAFF
V: TRBV20-1; D: NA; CDR3: CSASTLQETQYF
V: TRBV5-1; D: TRBD1; CDR3: CASSFGQANTEAFF
V: TRBV28; D: TRBD2; CDR3: CASSLTTSGVNEQFF
V: TRBV20-1; D: TRBD2; CDR3: CSARQTSGDTDTQYF
V: TRBV20-1; D: NA; CDR3: CSARGDSWNDSPLHF
V: TRBV2; D: NA; CDR3: CASTRTGMKFF
V: TRBV6-4; D: NA; CDR3: CASSRQVQETQYF
V: TRBV9; D: NA; CDR3: CASSQRPLEQFF
V: TRBV7-3; D: NA; CDR3: CASSPRRASGNTF
V: TRBV15; D: TRBD1; CDR3: CATSSQGPRTGNYEQYF
V: TRBV6-5; D: NA; CDR3: CASSLGPRNSPLHF
V: TRBV5-1; D: TRBD1; CDR3: CASSPGTGGYYEQYF
V: TRBV6-5; D: NA; CDR3: CASSYGLGKGSYEQYF
V: TRBV9; D: TRBD1; CDR3: CASSGYRGSGELFF
V: TRBV28; D: TRBD2; CDR3: CASSHRLAGVYTGELFF
V: TRBV4-1; D: NA; CDR3: CASSQEVQRDVLFF
V: TRBV5-1; D: TRBD2; CDR3: CASSDGTSGVWDTQYF
V: TRBV19; D: NA; CDR3: CVRTRGGYEQYF
V: TRBV24-1; D: NA; CDR3: CATSESGTVEEAFF
V: TRBV20-1; D: TRBD2; CDR3: CSAPRTSGGGLEFF
V: TRBV5-6; D: TRBD2; CDR3: CASSLFGRAYNEQYF
V: TRBV20-1; D: NA; CDR3: CSAKLPMNTEAFF
V: TRBV7-3; D: NA; CDR3: CASSLKGRVDEQFF
V: TRBV29-1; D: TRBD1; CDR3: CSVTGQGRKQYF
V: TRBV9; D: NA; CDR3: CASSGEGTEAFF
V: TRBV20-1; D: TRBD1; CDR3: CSASGTGGRQPQHF
V: TRBV20-1; D: NA; CDR3: CSARGRNTWNYEQYF
V: TRBV20-1; D: NA; CDR3: CSARDLRGSNTGELFF
V: TRBV12-5; D: NA; CDR3: CASGLRTREDQPQHF
V: TRBV11-2; D: TRBD2; CDR3: CASSLTDGEGHEQYF
V: TRBV4-2; D: NA; CDR3: CASSPTSGSGDTQYF
V: TRBV6-5; D: NA; CDR3: CASRSTVNCGYTF
V: TRBV5-1; D: NA; CDR3: CASSLGAGNEKLFF
V: TRBV10-3; D: TRBD1; CDR3: CAIGTGQEANTGELFF
V: TRBV4-2; D: NA; CDR3: CASSQKEQASSYEQYF
V: TRBV4-1; D: NA; CDR3: CASSQGRTEAFF
V: TRBV19; D: NA; CDR3: CASSRTFYTEAFF
V: TRBV6-1; D: NA; CDR3: CASSEDILSETQYF
V: TRBV20-1; D: NA; CDR3: CSAKGGHYSNQPQHF
V: TRBV20-1; D: TRBD2; CDR3: CSASGGAGYEQYF
V: TRBV27; D: TRBD1; CDR3: CASSPTGQGNYYEQYF
V: TRBV10-3; D: TRBD1; CDR3: CAIADRGDRNEQFF
V: TRBV10-3; D: NA; CDR3: CAIKPGQGSYEQYF
V: TRBV7-2; D: NA; CDR3: CASSFFPDPRGNTIYF